Sequencing of this T cell receptor (beta chain) was carried out in a study of CD8 T cells in ankylosing spondylitis. This CDR3 contains 15 residues. In germline, CDR1 is MGHRA, CDR2 YSYEKL. V shed 1 base and J shed 2 bases, with 12 bases lying between them. Broader study findings: A TCR beta motif made of roughly eight highly homologous variants seemed typical of ankylosing spondylitis blood. Clones tied to disease were said to be significantly enriched in matched ankylosing spondylitis synovial fluid.

About this clonotype: Its antigen is not identified.

TCRdb re-derived calls from the 5' RACE reads in MiXCR, one entry per CDR3 protein. The sample records 250,000 or so distinct CDR3 sequences, 15% to 20% being singletons. The chain employs TRBV4-1 and TRBJ2-7, with D perhaps TRBD1 (5 bases). The source is a male donor with ankylosing spondylitis or in good health (not recorded which). Sequenced sample: blood, either unsorted or a sorted T cell fraction (not recorded which). CDR3 in DNA: TGCGCCAGCAGCCAAGTCAGTGGGGCCACCTACGAGCAGTACTTC. Encoded protein: CASSQVSGATYEQYF.